The sequence of this TCR beta chain was determined in a study of blood T cell repertoires in COVID-19. Study summary: Both acute and convalescent COVID-19 samples were obtained from the United States, Italy and Spain.

V lost 5 bases and J lost 4, with 11 bases in between. Looked up from germline, CDR1 is LGHDT and CDR2 is YNNKEL (reference sequence). The CDR3 spans 14 residues. Profiled with immunoSEQ multiplex PCR; TCRdb holds only in-frame clones, not every one. The top ten clones hold about 10% of a sample with approximately 280,000 clones, approximately 85% of them seen once. Material: peripheral blood. The TCR originated in a woman in her 70s with acute or convalescent COVID-19. V is TRBV3-1 (or the pseudogene TRBV3-2) and J is TRBJ1-4; D perhaps matches TRBD1 (6 bases). The CDR3 nucleotides read TGTGCCAGCAGCTTCTCAGGGGTTAATGAAAAACTGTTTTTT. Protein: CASSFSGVNEKLFF.